This T cell receptor beta chain was documented in a study of CD8 T cells in Susac syndrome. Findings and caveats of the study: The study recognized that its TCR sequencing and HLA analysis covered a relatively small number of individuals.

RNA, at about 0.45 to 1 ug, was reverse transcribed with random hexamers. A multiplex approach, immunoSEQ multiplex PCR, amplified TCR beta CDR3 across 54 Vbeta and 13 Jbeta. Each CDR3 protein is one row after TCRdb ran MiXCR on the immunoSEQ multiplex PCR reads. The table shows some 130,000 distinct CDR3 sequences, with around 94% occurring only once. For this clonotype: Its specificity is unknown.

The sequenced target, TCR beta, came from blood CD8+ and CD4+ T cells. The multiple sclerosis control group was made up of treatment-naive patients with stable or active relapsing-remitting disease. There are 12 residues in the CDR3. The germline V gene encodes CDR1 SGDLS and CDR2 YYNGEE. The V gene lost 10 bases and the J gene lost 6 bases, with 16 bases spanning the gap. Sequenced sample: CD4+ T cells from PBMCs. The sequence was collected from a human donor with multiple sclerosis. The V gene is TRBV9, the J gene TRBJ1-1; no reliable D call. CDR3 sequence reads: CAGSGGSSEAFF. The CDR3 DNA follows: TGTGCCGGGTCAGGTGGGTCCTCTGAAGCTTTCTTT.